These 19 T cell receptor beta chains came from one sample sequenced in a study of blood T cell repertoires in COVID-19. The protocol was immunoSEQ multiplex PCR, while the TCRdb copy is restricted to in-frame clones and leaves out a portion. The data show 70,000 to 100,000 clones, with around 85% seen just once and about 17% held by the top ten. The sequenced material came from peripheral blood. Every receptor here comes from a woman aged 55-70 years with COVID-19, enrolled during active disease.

The CDR3 DNA reads as TGTGCCAGCAGGGTCGGAATGGGGCGGCCCACCGGGGAGCTGTTTTTT. Protein sequence: CASRVGMGRPTGELFF. The genes are TRBV5-6 and TRBJ2-2; weak D call: TRBD1 (5 bases). Per germline, CDR1 SGHDT and CDR2 YYEEEE. The germline V and J ends were trimmed by 5 bases and 4 bases, with 18 bases remaining between them. The CDR3 consists of 16 residues. Together with reference TRBV5-6 and TRBJ2-2, the CDR3 gives the full variable domain: DAGVTQSPTHLIKTRGQQVTLRCSPKSGHDTVSWYQQALGQGPQFIFQYYEEEERQRGNFPDRFSGHQFPNYSSELNVNALLLGDSALYLCASRVGMGRPTGELFFGEGSRLTVL.

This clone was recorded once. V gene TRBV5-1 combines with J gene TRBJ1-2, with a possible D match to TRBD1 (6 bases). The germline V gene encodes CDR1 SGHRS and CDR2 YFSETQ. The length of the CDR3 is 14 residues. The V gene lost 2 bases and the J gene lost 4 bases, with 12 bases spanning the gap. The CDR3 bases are TGCGCCAGCAGCTTCGGGGGGCACGGCTATGGCTACACCTTC. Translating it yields CASSFGGHGYGYTF.

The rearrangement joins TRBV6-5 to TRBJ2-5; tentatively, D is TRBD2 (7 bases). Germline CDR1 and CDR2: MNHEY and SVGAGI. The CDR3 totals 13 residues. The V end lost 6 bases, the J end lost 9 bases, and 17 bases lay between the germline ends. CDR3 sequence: CASSRGAAGAQYF. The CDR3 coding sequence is TGTGCCAGCAGCCGGGGGGCGGCCGGGGCCCAGTACTTC.

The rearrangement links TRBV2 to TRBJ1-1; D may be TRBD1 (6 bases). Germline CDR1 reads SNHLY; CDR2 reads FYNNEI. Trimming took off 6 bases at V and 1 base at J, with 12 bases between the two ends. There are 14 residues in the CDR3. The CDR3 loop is CASSPQGRNTEAFF. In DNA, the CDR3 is TGTGCCAGCAGCCCACAGGGTAGGAACACTGAAGCTTTCTTT.

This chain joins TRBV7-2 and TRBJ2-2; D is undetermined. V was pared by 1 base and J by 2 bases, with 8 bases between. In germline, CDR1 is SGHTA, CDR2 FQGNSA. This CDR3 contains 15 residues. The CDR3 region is CASSLVSYNTGELFF. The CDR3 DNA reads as TGTGCCAGCAGCTTAGTTAGCTATAACACCGGGGAGCTGTTTTTT.

The CDR3 region has the DNA TGTGCCAGCAGCTGGATGGCTAGCAACACCGGGGAGCTGTTTTTT. This codes for CASSWMASNTGELFF. This sequence joins TRBV7-9 and TRBJ2-2; a weak D match, TRBD2 (5 bases). CDR3 size: 15 residues. CDR1 is SEHNR, CDR2 FQNEAQ, per germline (reference sequence). The V end lost 4 bases, the J end lost 2 bases, and 11 bases lay between the germline ends.

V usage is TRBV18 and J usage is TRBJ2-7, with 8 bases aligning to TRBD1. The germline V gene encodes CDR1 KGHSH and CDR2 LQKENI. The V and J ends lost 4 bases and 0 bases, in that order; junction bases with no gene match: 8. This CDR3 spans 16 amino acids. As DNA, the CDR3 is TGTGCCAGCTCACTCGCCTCCGGGACAGGCTCCTACGAGCAGTACTTC. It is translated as CASSLASGTGSYEQYF. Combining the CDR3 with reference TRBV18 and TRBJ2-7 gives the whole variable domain NAGVMQNPRHLVRRRGQEARLRCSPMKGHSHVYWYRQLPEEGLKFMVYLQKENIIDESGMPKERFSAEFPKEGPSILRIQQVVRGDSAAYFCASSLASGTGSYEQYFGPGTRLTVT.

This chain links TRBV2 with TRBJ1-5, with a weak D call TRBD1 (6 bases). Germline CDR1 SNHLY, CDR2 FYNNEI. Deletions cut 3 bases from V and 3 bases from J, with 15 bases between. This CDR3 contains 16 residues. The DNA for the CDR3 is TGTGCCAGCAGTGAGGCAGGGGTTATGGACAATCAGCCCCAGCATTTT. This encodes CASSEAGVMDNQPQHF.

CDR3 protein: CASSYVTGGNSPLHF. The CDR3 nucleotides read TGTGCCAGCAGTTACGTGACAGGGGGTAATTCACCCCTCCACTTT. The chain combines TRBV6-5 with TRBJ1-6, with 9 bases that match TRBD1. With V trimmed by 2 bases and J by 6 bases, 2 bases remained unmatched. This CDR3 has 15 residues. The germline gives CDR1 MNHEY, CDR2 SVGAGI.

Here the CDR3 DNA reads TGTGCCAGCAGCTTAGCGCTAACTCAGCCCCAGCATTTT. It codes for CASSLALTQPQHF. This rearrangement joins TRBV7-9 to TRBJ1-5; D gene uncertain. The CDR3 runs to 13 residues. Germline V lookup: CDR1 SEHNR, CDR2 FQNEAQ (reference sequence). V lost 0 bases, J lost 6 bases, and 6 bases lay in between.

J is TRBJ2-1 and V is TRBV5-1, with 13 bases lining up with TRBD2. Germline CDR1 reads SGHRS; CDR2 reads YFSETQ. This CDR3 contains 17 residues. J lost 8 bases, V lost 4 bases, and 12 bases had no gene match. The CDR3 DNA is TGCGCCAGCAGCACCCGGACTAGCGGGGGCCTGGTCGATGAGCAGTTCTTC. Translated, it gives CASSTRTSGGLVDEQFF. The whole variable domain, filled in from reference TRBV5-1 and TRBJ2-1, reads KAGVTQTPRYLIKTRGQQVTLSCSPISGHRSVSWYQQTPGQGLQFLFEYFSETQRNKGNFPGRFSGRQFSNSRSEMNVSTLELGDSALYLCASSTRTSGGLVDEQFFGPGTRLTVL.

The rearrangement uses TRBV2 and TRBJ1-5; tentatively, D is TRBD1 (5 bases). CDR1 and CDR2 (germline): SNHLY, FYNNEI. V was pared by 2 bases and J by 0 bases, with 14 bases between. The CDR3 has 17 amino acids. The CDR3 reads CASSELRQGPSNQPQHF. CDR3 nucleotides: TGTGCCAGCAGTGAATTGCGGCAGGGCCCTAGCAATCAGCCCCAGCATTTT.

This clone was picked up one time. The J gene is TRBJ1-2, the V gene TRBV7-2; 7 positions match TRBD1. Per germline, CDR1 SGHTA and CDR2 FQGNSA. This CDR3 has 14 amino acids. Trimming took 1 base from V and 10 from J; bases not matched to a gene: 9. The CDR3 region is CASSLDTGATSYTF. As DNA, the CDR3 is TGTGCCAGCAGCTTAGATACAGGGGCCACCTCCTACACCTTC.

The CDR3 loop is CASSDPGTWGTQYF. CDR3 in DNA: TGTGCCAGCAGTGACCCCGGGACATGGGGGACCCAGTACTTC. The V and J genes are TRBV25-1 and TRBJ2-5, with TRBD1 as a possible D gene (6 bases). Germline loops: CDR1 MGHDK, CDR2 SYGVNS. CDR3 length equals 14 residues. V dropped 3 bases and J dropped 7 bases, with 15 bases sitting between them.

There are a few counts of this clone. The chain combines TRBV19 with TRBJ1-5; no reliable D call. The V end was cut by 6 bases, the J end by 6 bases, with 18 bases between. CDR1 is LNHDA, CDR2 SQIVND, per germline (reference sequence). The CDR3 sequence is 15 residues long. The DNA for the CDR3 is TGTGCCAGTAGGGGCGAAAGGGCACGGGGTCAGCCCCAGCATTTT. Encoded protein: CASRGERARGQPQHF.

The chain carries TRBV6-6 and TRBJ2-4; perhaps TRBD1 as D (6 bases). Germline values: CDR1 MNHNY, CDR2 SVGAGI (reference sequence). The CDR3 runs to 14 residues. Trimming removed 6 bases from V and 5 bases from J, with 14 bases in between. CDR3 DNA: TGTGCCAGCAGGGACAGCTCCGCCGAAAACATTCAGTACTTC. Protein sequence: CASRDSSAENIQYF.

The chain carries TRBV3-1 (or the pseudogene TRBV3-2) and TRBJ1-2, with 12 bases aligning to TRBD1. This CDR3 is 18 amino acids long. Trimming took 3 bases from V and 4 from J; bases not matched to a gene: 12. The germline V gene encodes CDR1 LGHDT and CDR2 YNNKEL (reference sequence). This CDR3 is CASSHLVGTGGAGYGYTF. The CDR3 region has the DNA TGTGCCAGCAGCCACCTAGTGGGGACAGGGGGCGCGGGCTATGGCTACACCTTC.

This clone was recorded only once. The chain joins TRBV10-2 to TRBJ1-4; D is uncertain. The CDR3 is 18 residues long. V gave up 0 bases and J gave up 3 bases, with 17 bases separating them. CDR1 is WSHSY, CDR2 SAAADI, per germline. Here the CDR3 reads CASSESKRFSDSNEKLFF. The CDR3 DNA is TGCGCCAGCAGTGAGTCGAAGCGCTTCTCGGATTCTAATGAAAAACTGTTTTTT.

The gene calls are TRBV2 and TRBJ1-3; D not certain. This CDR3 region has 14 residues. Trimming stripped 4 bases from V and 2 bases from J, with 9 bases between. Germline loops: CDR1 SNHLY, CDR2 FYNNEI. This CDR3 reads CASSGGAAGNTIYF. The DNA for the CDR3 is TGTGCCAGCAGTGGCGGCGCGGCTGGAAACACCATATATTTT.